This T cell receptor (beta chain) was retrieved from a study of prognosis after radiotherapy for stage I lung cancer. In germline, CDR1 is MDHEN, CDR2 SYDVKM. The CDR3 length is 18 residues. Germline trimming cut 5 bases from V and 4 bases from J; bases unmatched to any gene: 15. TCR beta CDR3 amplification from genomic DNA was performed by two-round multiplex PCR. Each TRBV and TRBJ gene had its own primer in the first PCR round. TCRdb re-analysed the multiplex PCR reads in MiXCR, keeping a single row per CDR3 protein. Of 50,000 or so distinct CDR3 sequences detected, roughly 36% appear once; the ten largest clones hold 8% to 9.5%. This clonotype has only a few counts.

The clonotype originates from a donor aged 50 or older with non-small cell lung cancer. This sequence joins TRBV28 and TRBJ1-4; the match to TRBD1 covers 8 bases. The input for sequencing was PBMCs, taken before or after stereotactic body radiation therapy (not recorded which). In nucleotides, the CDR3 is TGTGCCAGCAGTCGCCTATCCCGACAGGGGTCACGTAATGAAAAACTGTTTTTT. Its protein is CASSRLSRQGSRNEKLFF.